The 24 T cell receptor beta chains reported below all come from one sample, sequenced in a study of OX40 agonist ivuxolimab in advanced cancers. Sequenced by immunoSEQ multiplex PCR; TCRdb stores in-frame clones only, minus some. The data contain over 10,000 clones, about 87% of them seen just once; the ten biggest clones take up about 24%. Here the sequenced sample was CD4+ or CD8+ T cells sorted from blood, taken in a trial of the OX40 agonist ivuxolimab. These receptors were taken from an adult with an advanced solid tumor such as melanoma, head and neck, liver or kidney cancer.

The gene calls are TRBV7-8 and TRBJ2-6; D is possibly TRBD1 or TRBD2 (5 bases each). This CDR3 region has 16 residues. Trimming took 5 bases from V and 4 from J, leaving 15 bases between them. The germline V gene has CDR1 SGHVS and CDR2 FQNEAQ. The DNA for the CDR3 is TGTGCCAGCAGCCCCCTCACGGGGACCGGGGCCAACGTCCTGACTTTC. Its translation is CASSPLTGTGANVLTF. Using reference TRBV7-8 and TRBJ2-6 for the parts outside the CDR3, the full variable domain is GAGVSQSPRYKVAKRGQDVALRCDPISGHVSLFWYQQALGQGPEFLTYFQNEAQLDKSGLPSDRFFAERPEGSVSTLKIQRTQQEDSAVYLCASSPLTGTGANVLTFGAGSRLTVL.

The rearrangement joins TRBV19 to TRBJ1-5; D is unclear. The length of the CDR3 is 14 residues. Trimming stripped 5 bases from V and 6 bases from J, with 14 bases between. Germline CDR1 is LNHDA and CDR2 is SQIVND (reference sequence). The chain's CDR3 is CASSYAPLGQPQHF. For the CDR3, the DNA is TGTGCCAGTAGTTACGCCCCCCTGGGTCAGCCCCAGCATTTT. The variable domain in full, completed from reference TRBV19 and TRBJ1-5, reads DGGITQSPKYLFRKEGQNVTLSCEQNLNHDAMYWYRQDPGQGLRLIYYSQIVNDFQKGDIAEGYSVSREKKESFPLTVTSAQKNPTAFYLCASSYAPLGQPQHFGDGTRLSIL.

The chain joins TRBV27 to TRBJ2-1; TRBD2 matches 11 bases. From germline, CDR1 is MNHEY and CDR2 SMNVEV (reference sequence). CDR3 length equals 13 residues. Trimming at V came to 8 bases and at J to 7 bases, leaving 4 bases not matched to a gene. This CDR3 is CASLLAGENEQFF. CDR3 coding DNA: TGTGCCAGCCTACTAGCGGGAGAGAATGAGCAGTTCTTC.

The chain couples TRBV23-1 to TRBJ1-5; tentatively, D is TRBD1 (6 bases). TRBV23-1 is noted as an ORF with a role that remains uncertain. With 2 bases removed from V and 2 bases from J, the gap between germline ends came to 25 bases. The CDR3 totals 20 residues. The CDR3 region is CASSQPDRFMSCRGNQPQHF. DNA of the CDR3: TGCGCCAGCAGTCAACCCGACAGGTTCATGTCCTGCCGTGGCAATCAGCCCCAGCATTTT.

Comments on this clone: An end of the junction does not agree with germline; a read error may underlie this. The chain has TRBV7-7 and TRBJ2-5; D remains unclear. Germline V gene sequence: CDR1 SSHAT, CDR2 FNYEAQ (reference sequence). The CDR3 spans 14 residues. In nucleotides, the CDR3 is TGTGCTAGCAGCTTGGGCAGCCTCCAAGAGACCCAGTACTTC. It is translated as CASSLGSLQETQYF.

The chain joins TRBV6-1 to TRBJ2-1; tentative D call: TRBD1 (6 bases). The length of the CDR3 is 14 residues. The germline V gene has CDR1 MNHNS and CDR2 SASEGT. V was trimmed by 7 bases and J by 2 bases, leaving 12 bases between them. The CDR3 DNA reads as TGTGCCAGCATTCCGGGACATACCTACAATGAGCAGTTCTTC. This gives the protein CASIPGHTYNEQFF.

The chain combines TRBV28 with TRBJ2-6, with D possibly TRBD1 on 6 matching bases. Germline V gene data show CDR1 as MDHEN and CDR2 as SYDVKM. The CDR3 is 15 amino acids. V lost 6 bases and J 1 base, leaving 10 bases between the germline ends. The CDR3 loop is CASREQGSGANVLTF. The CDR3 DNA is TGTGCCAGCAGGGAACAGGGATCTGGGGCCAACGTCCTGACTTTC. The variable domain in full, with the rest retrieved from reference TRBV28 and TRBJ2-6, is DVKVTQSSRYLVKRTGEKVFLECVQDMDHENMFWYRQDPGLGLRLIYFSYDVKMKEKGDIPEGYSVSREKKERFSLILESASTNQTSMYLCASREQGSGANVLTFGAGSRLTVL.

This chain joins TRBV7-9 and TRBJ2-1; D uncertain. Trimming removed 5 bases at V and 7 bases at J, with 24 bases between. Germline V gene sequence: CDR1 SEHNR, CDR2 FQNEAQ (reference sequence). This CDR3 contains 17 residues. The CDR3 nucleotides are TGTGCCAGCAGCCCCTCAATCCCTGTAAAAAGGAGAAATGAGCAGTTCTTC. Protein: CASSPSIPVKRRNEQFF.

As regards this clone: Other DNA sequences in the same sample also yield this CDR3. The genes are TRBV10-2 and TRBJ1-1; unclear D gene. The CDR3 is 13 residues long. Germline V CDR1 and CDR2: WSHSY, SAAADI. Trimming shortened V by 0 bases and J by 1 base, and 3 bases separated the two germline ends. CDR3 DNA: TGCGCCAGCAGTGAGTCGGGGAACACTGAAGCTTTCTTT. As protein: CASSESGNTEAFF.

V is TRBV7-6 and J is TRBJ2-7; D may be TRBD2 (6 bases). The CDR3 has 13 amino acids. Germline-derived CDR1 and CDR2 are SGHVS and FNYEAQ. V lost 4 bases to trimming and J lost 6 bases, with 13 bases between them. CDR3 nucleotides: TGTGCCAGCAGCTGGTCGGGGGAGGCCGAGCAGTACTTC. Residues: CASSWSGEAEQYF.

This rearrangement joins TRBV19 to TRBJ2-2; TRBD2 aligns across 11 bases. Germline trimming cut 4 bases from V and 7 bases from J; bases unmatched to any gene: 5. The CDR3 loop spans 15 amino acids. The germline V gene encodes CDR1 LNHDA and CDR2 SQIVND (reference sequence). The CDR3 protein is CASSTGLAAYGELFF. In DNA form, the CDR3 reads TGTGCCAGTAGTACGGGACTAGCGGCCTACGGGGAGCTGTTTTTT. The whole variable domain, remainder taken from reference TRBV19 and TRBJ2-2, is DGGITQSPKYLFRKEGQNVTLSCEQNLNHDAMYWYRQDPGQGLRLIYYSQIVNDFQKGDIAEGYSVSREKKESFPLTVTSAQKNPTAFYLCASSTGLAAYGELFFGEGSRLTVL.

The chain carries TRBV7-2 and TRBJ2-5, with 15 bases fitting TRBD2. Germline V gives CDR1 SGHTA, CDR2 FQGNSA. The CDR3 has 17 residues. V trimming: 5 bases; J trimming: 4 bases; junction bases outside the gene matches: 8. As DNA, the CDR3 is TGTGCCAGCAGCCCAGGACTAGCGGGAGGGAGGGCAGAGACCCAGTACTTC. Translating gives CASSPGLAGGRAETQYF.

This clone was seen once. The chain carries TRBV5-1 and TRBJ2-7; 9 bases match TRBD1. This CDR3 region has 15 residues. CDR1 and CDR2 (germline): SGHRS, YFSETQ. V shed 4 bases and J 7 bases; nucleotides not matched to a gene: 12. This CDR3 reads CASSLGTGPFLEQYF. Written as DNA, the CDR3 is TGCGCCAGCAGCCTTGGGACAGGGCCCTTTTTGGAGCAGTACTTC.

This clone is medium-sized. The chain has TRBV4-2 and TRBJ2-7; 7 positions agree with TRBD2. The germline V gene has CDR1 LGHNA and CDR2 YNFKEQ. The CDR3 spans 15 residues. Trimming cost V 0 bases and J 0 bases; bases outside gene matches: 2. This CDR3 is CASSQERGSSYEQYF. DNA of the CDR3: TGTGCCAGCAGCCAAGAACGCGGGAGCTCCTACGAGCAGTACTTC.

The J gene is TRBJ1-1, the V gene TRBV10-1; tentative D call: TRBD1 (5 bases). The CDR3 has 12 residues. Per germline, CDR1 WNHNN and CDR2 SYGVQD (reference sequence). Trimming stripped 7 bases from V and 7 bases from J, with 13 bases between. CDR3 nucleotide sequence: TGCGCCAGCAAGACCGGGGGAGGTGAAGCTTTCTTT. Residues: CASKTGGGEAFF.

V usage is TRBV13 and J usage is TRBJ1-1; D is uncertain. Between the trimmed V and J ends, which lost 5 bases and 11 bases, there was a span of 12 bases. Germline CDR1 and CDR2: PRHDT and FYEKMQ (reference sequence). CDR3 length: 11 amino acids. The CDR3: CASSLSRRAFF. CDR3 in DNA: TGTGCCAGCAGCCTATCCCGAAGGGCTTTCTTT.

CDR3 residues: CASGGGHTNSPLHF. For the CDR3, the DNA is TGTGCCAGCGGTGGGGGACATACTAATTCACCCCTCCACTTT. V is TRBV27 and J is TRBJ1-6, with a possible D match to TRBD1 (6 bases). Trimming took off 8 bases at V and 6 bases at J, with 14 bases between the two ends. There are 14 residues in the CDR3. Germline values: CDR1 MNHEY, CDR2 SMNVEV (reference sequence).

The sample holds one count of this clone. The chain employs TRBV4-1 and TRBJ1-1; TRBD1 is a possible D gene (5 bases). The CDR3 extends over 15 amino acids. CDR1 is MGHRA, CDR2 YSYEKL, per germline. Trimming took 0 bases from V and 3 from J, leaving 11 bases between them. The CDR3 nucleotides are TGCGCCAGCAGCCAAGAACCCGAGGGGTACACTGAAGCTTTCTTT. Its translation is CASSQEPEGYTEAFF.

This sequence joins TRBV6-5 and TRBJ2-4; D not resolved. This CDR3 spans 15 amino acids. The V gene's germline CDR1 is MNHEY and CDR2 SVGAGI. The V end was cut by 3 bases, the J end by 3 bases, with 12 bases between. CDR3 DNA: TGTGCCAGCAGTTATCTGGACGGTAGCAAAAACATTCAGTACTTC. Its translation is CASSYLDGSKNIQYF.

To note about this clone: Since no conserved phenylalanine or tryptophan closes the CDR3, a read error is the likely cause. The DNA is omitted, as the CDR3 cannot be located on it reliably, and the CDR3 follows TCRdb's listing. The chain uses TRBV6-1 and TRBJ2-7; the D call TRBD2 from the table was never checked on the DNA. Germline CDR1 MNHNS, CDR2 SASEGT. The CDR3 length is 12 residues, termini included. CDR3 residues: CASSESGTPGPL.

V is TRBV19 and J is TRBJ2-1, with D perhaps TRBD2 (5 bases). V was pared by 3 bases and J by 9 bases, with 9 bases between. CDR1 is LNHDA, CDR2 SQIVND, per germline (reference sequence). This CDR3 has 12 amino acids. CDR3 residues: CASSIPEVEQFF. Written as DNA, the CDR3 is TGTGCCAGTAGTATCCCGGAGGTTGAGCAGTTCTTC.

The chain is built from TRBV7-8 and TRBJ2-3, with D perhaps matching TRBD2 (5 bases). The CDR3 is made up of 14 amino acids. CDR1 is SGHVS, CDR2 FQNEAQ, per germline. V lost 6 bases, J lost 2 bases, and 12 bases lay in between. CDR3 loop: CASRQQRFTDTQYF. Here the CDR3 DNA reads TGTGCCAGCAGACAACAGCGGTTCACAGATACGCAGTATTTT.

As for this clone: The same CDR3 also results from other DNA sequences found in this sample. The chain carries TRBV6-5 and TRBJ2-1; the match to TRBD2 covers 7 bases. Germline loops: CDR1 MNHEY, CDR2 SVGAGI. With 5 bases clipped from V and 1 base from J, the junction kept 2 bases outside the gene matches. This CDR3 region has 14 residues. Written as DNA, the CDR3 is TGTGCCAGCAGTAGGCGGGAGTCCTACAATGAGCAGTTCTTC. This gives the protein CASSRRESYNEQFF.

This rearrangement joins TRBV11-1 to TRBJ2-7; 8 positions agree with TRBD2. The CDR3 contains 17 residues. J gave up 4 bases and V 1 base, and 12 bases lay outside the gene matches. Germline V gene data show CDR1 as SGHAT and CDR2 as FQDESV (reference sequence). The chain's CDR3 is CASSLEGAERGKYEQYF. CDR3 sequence (DNA): TGTGCCAGCAGCTTAGAGGGCGCGGAGCGGGGGAAGTACGAGCAGTACTTC.